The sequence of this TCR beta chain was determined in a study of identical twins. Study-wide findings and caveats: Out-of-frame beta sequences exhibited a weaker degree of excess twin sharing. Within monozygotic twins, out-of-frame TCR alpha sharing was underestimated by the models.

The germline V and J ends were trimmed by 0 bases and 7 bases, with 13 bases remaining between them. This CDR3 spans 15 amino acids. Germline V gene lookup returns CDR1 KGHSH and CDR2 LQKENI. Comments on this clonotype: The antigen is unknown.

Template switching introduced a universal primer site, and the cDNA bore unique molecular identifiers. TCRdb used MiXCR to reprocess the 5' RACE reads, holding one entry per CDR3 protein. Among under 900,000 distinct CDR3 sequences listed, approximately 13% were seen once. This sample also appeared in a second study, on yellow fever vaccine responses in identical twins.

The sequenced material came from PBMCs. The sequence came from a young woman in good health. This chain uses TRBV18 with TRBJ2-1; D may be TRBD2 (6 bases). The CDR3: CASSPPRLAHNEQFF. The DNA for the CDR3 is TGTGCCAGCTCACCACCGAGGCTAGCGCATAATGAGCAGTTCTTC.